Reported below is one TCR beta chain. What it binds is not known. The data belong to a study of T cell responses to AZD1222 COVID-19 vaccine. V shed 4 bases and J shed 7 bases, with 9 bases lying between them. Germline CDR1 and CDR2: KGHDR and SFDVKD. CDR3 length equals 12 residues. The protocol was immunoSEQ multiplex PCR, while the TCRdb copy is restricted to in-frame clones and leaves out a portion. The sample has around 86,000 clones, roughly 89% seen once. Regarding the study as a whole: Nearly half of unique spike-specific TCRs reportedly avoided B.1.351 and B.1.1.7 mutated regions.

Specimen: peripheral blood, collected on day 0 of AZD1222 vaccination. The sequence came from an adult in good health. The gene calls are TRBV24-1 and TRBJ1-1; tentative D call: TRBD1 (6 bases). Written as DNA, the CDR3 is TGTGCCACCAGTGAGACAGGAGGTGAAGCTTTCTTT. Its translation: CATSETGGEAFF.